This is a list of T cell receptor beta chains from one sample in a study of blood T cell repertoires in COVID-19. Method: immunoSEQ multiplex PCR; TCRdb's copy keeps in-frame clones and lacks some. Of roughly 250,000 clones listed, approximately 80% were seen once; the top ten hold 1.5% to 2%. The sample was peripheral blood. These TCRs come from a woman older than 75 with acute or convalescent COVID-19. CDR3s include the opening cysteine and the closing phenylalanine or tryptophan. Fields, in order: D gene, J gene, clone size, V gene, CDR3 protein, CDR3 DNA. A D gene is named only where the DNA matches it firmly. Rows may omit the clone size; those that give it use once, few, many or a size class.

>TRBD1|TRBJ2-4|NA|TRBV4-2
CASSQDSRDRGKNIQYF
TGTGCCAGCAGCCAAGATTCCCGGGACAGGGGGAAAAACATTCAGTACTTC
>NA|TRBJ1-1|NA|TRBV7-2
CASSLVGVNTEAFF
TGTGCCAGCAGCTTAGTAGGGGTGAACACTGAAGCTTTCTTT
>NA|TRBJ1-4|NA|TRBV30
CAWSGAVDEKLFF
TGTGCCTGGAGTGGAGCCGTCGATGAAAAACTGTTTTTT
>NA|TRBJ1-2|few|TRBV6-2/TRBV6-3
CASSYQRVVGGYTF
TGTGCCAGCAGTTACCAGAGGGTCGTGGGAGGCTACACCTTC
>NA|TRBJ1-2|NA|TRBV27
CASSRRANYGYTF
TGTGCCAGCAGTCGGAGGGCAAACTATGGCTACACCTTC
>NA|TRBJ2-7|NA|TRBV4-3
CASSPGYEQYF
TGCGCCAGCAGCCCCGGGTACGAGCAGTACTTC
>TRBD1|TRBJ1-6|NA|TRBV20-1
CSASSSRGDSPLHF
TGCAGTGCTAGTTCCTCCAGGGGGGATTCACCCCTCCACTTT
>NA|TRBJ2-7|once|TRBV3-1/TRBV3-2
CASSQRGGSSYEQYF
TGTGCCAGCAGCCAGAGGGGGGGGTCTTCCTACGAGCAGTACTTC
>TRBD2|TRBJ2-1|NA|TRBV25-1
CASKKGGRTSNSEQFF
TGTGCCAGCAAAAAGGGCGGGAGGACTTCCAATAGTGAGCAGTTCTTC
>NA|TRBJ1-1|NA|TRBV18
CASSPYQKGMNTEAFF
TGTGCCAGCTCACCATATCAAAAGGGGATGAACACTGAAGCTTTCTTT
>TRBD2|TRBJ2-4|NA|TRBV18
CASSPRREGLIQYF
TGTGCCAGCTCACCACGGCGGGAGGGCCTCATTCAGTACTTC
>NA|TRBJ1-2|once|TRBV12-3/TRBV12-4
CASSLEGDYGYTF
TGTGCCAGCAGTTTAGAGGGGGATTATGGCTACACCTTC
>NA|TRBJ1-1|NA|TRBV15
CATSSARQVTEAFF
TGTGCCACCAGCAGCGCAAGACAGGTTACTGAAGCTTTCTTT
>NA|TRBJ1-4|NA|TRBV5-4
CASSLGGGGATNEKLFF
TGTGCCAGCAGCTTGGGTGGAGGTGGAGCAACTAATGAAAAACTGTTTTTT
>TRBD2|TRBJ2-1|NA|TRBV3-1/TRBV3-2
CASSQASGRSYNEQFF
TGTGCCAGCAGCCAAGCTAGCGGGCGCTCCTACAATGAGCAGTTCTTC
>NA|TRBJ1-2|NA|TRBV4-1
CASSQVQPAANYGYTF
TGCGCCAGCAGCCAAGTGCAGCCGGCGGCTAACTATGGCTACACCTTC
>TRBD2|TRBJ2-3|NA|TRBV6-2/TRBV6-3
CASSPGRLAGKMDTQYF
TGTGCCAGCAGTCCAGGGAGACTAGCGGGAAAGATGGATACGCAGTATTTT
>NA|TRBJ2-5|few|TRBV5-6
CASSLDRQETQYF
TGTGCCAGCAGCCTCGACAGACAAGAGACCCAGTACTTC
>NA|TRBJ1-6|NA|TRBV21-1
CASSPLGGAVDNSPLHF
TGTGCCAGCAGCCCCCTCGGAGGGGCCGTAGATAATTCACCCCTCCACTTT
>NA|TRBJ2-3|NA|TRBV11-2
CASSRTGTSTDTQYF
TGTGCCAGCAGCAGAACCGGGACTAGCACAGATACGCAGTATTTT
>NA|TRBJ1-1|NA|TRBV25-1
CASSRQVNTEAFF
TGTGCCAGCAGTCGTCAGGTCAACACTGAAGCTTTCTTT
>TRBD1|TRBJ1-6|once|TRBV28
CASSLTGGRSPLHF
TGTGCCAGCAGTTTAACAGGGGGACGTTCACCCCTCCACTTT
>NA|TRBJ2-6|NA|TRBV19
CASSRPSEVTGANVLTF
TGTGCCAGTAGTAGGCCCTCCGAAGTCACTGGGGCCAACGTCCTGACTTTC
>NA|TRBJ1-1|NA|TRBV18
CASSRDTGSTEAFF
TGTGCCAGCTCACGGGACACCGGCTCCACTGAAGCTTTCTTT
>NA|TRBJ1-4|few|TRBV4-3
CASSPRGEKLFF
TGCGCCAGCAGCCCGCGGGGTGAAAAACTGTTTTTT
>TRBD2|TRBJ2-3|NA|TRBV29-1
CSVRLAGTDTQYF
TGCAGCGTTAGACTAGCGGGGACAGATACGCAGTATTTT
>TRBD2|TRBJ2-5|NA|TRBV15
CATSSTTSGRLKTQYF
TGTGCCACCAGCAGCACAACTAGCGGGAGGTTGAAGACCCAGTACTTC
>NA|TRBJ2-7|NA|TRBV29-1
CSVVGGRANREQYF
TGCAGCGTTGTTGGGGGCAGGGCTAATCGCGAGCAGTACTTC
>TRBD2|TRBJ2-2|NA|TRBV6-2/TRBV6-3
CASSRSGGDTGELFF
TGTGCCAGCAGCCGTAGCGGGGGGGACACCGGGGAGCTGTTTTTT
>TRBD1|TRBJ1-5|NA|TRBV12-5
CASGGGAYNQPQHF
TGTGCTAGTGGAGGGGGCGCATACAATCAGCCCCAGCATTTT
>TRBD1|TRBJ1-1|NA|TRBV7-2
CASSYKSGTGGIEAFF
TGTGCCAGCAGCTACAAATCCGGGACAGGGGGGATTGAAGCTTTCTTT
>NA|TRBJ1-5|NA|TRBV6-1
CASSEAQGQPQHF
TGTGCCAGCAGTGAAGCGCAGGGACAGCCCCAGCATTTT
>TRBD2|TRBJ2-1|NA|TRBV9
CASSPRTGLAGELYNEQFF
TGTGCCAGCAGCCCTAGGACGGGACTAGCGGGAGAATTATACAATGAGCAGTTCTTC
>NA|TRBJ2-3|NA|TRBV11-2
CASTPWTRAGDTQYF
TGTGCCAGCACGCCGTGGACCCGGGCGGGAGATACGCAGTATTTT
>TRBD2|TRBJ2-5|NA|TRBV5-1
CASSPGLAGGRGSETQYF
TGCGCCAGCAGCCCGGGACTAGCGGGGGGCCGGGGGAGTGAGACCCAGTACTTC
>NA|TRBJ1-4|NA|TRBV5-4
CASSLRGTNEKLFF
TGTGCCAGCAGCTTGAGGGGAACTAATGAAAAACTGTTTTTT
>NA|TRBJ1-2|NA|TRBV19
CASRPTERYGYTF
TGTGCCAGTAGACCGACTGAGAGGTATGGCTACACCTTC
>TRBD2|TRBJ2-5|NA|TRBV23-1
CASSQRSGLADQETQYF
TGCGCCAGCAGTCAAAGATCAGGGCTAGCGGACCAAGAGACCCAGTACTTC
>TRBD2|TRBJ2-1|NA|TRBV19
CASSPPLETSGRVNEQFF
TGTGCCAGTAGTCCGCCTTTAGAGACTAGCGGGAGAGTGAATGAGCAGTTCTTC
>TRBD2|TRBJ2-6|NA|TRBV6-5
CASKSGSTGANVLTF
TGTGCCAGCAAAAGCGGGAGCACTGGGGCCAACGTCCTGACTTTC
>TRBD2|TRBJ2-5|NA|TRBV3-1/TRBV3-2
CASSQGTSGTGGYQETQYF
TGTGCCAGCAGCCAAGGGACTAGCGGGACGGGAGGGTACCAAGAGACCCAGTACTTC
>TRBD2|TRBJ2-1|NA|TRBV5-1
CASSLGNRAGGLDEQFF
TGCGCCAGCAGCTTGGGCAACCGCGCGGGGGGGTTGGATGAGCAGTTCTTC
>NA|TRBJ1-5|once|TRBV27
CASSYGPNQPQHF
TGTGCCAGCAGTTATGGGCCCAATCAGCCCCAGCATTTT
>NA|TRBJ2-1|NA|TRBV6-5
CASSFNRNNEQFF
TGTGCCAGCAGTTTTAACAGAAACAATGAGCAGTTCTTC
>NA|TRBJ2-5|NA|TRBV28
CASRAGTGVGETQYF
TGTGCCAGCAGAGCCGGGACGGGGGTTGGGGAGACCCAGTACTTC
>TRBD1|TRBJ1-1|NA|TRBV30
CAWDRGGVNTEAFF
TGTGCCTGGGACAGGGGCGGCGTGAACACTGAAGCTTTCTTT
>TRBD2|TRBJ2-3|NA|TRBV5-1
CASSFGRLAGKDTQYF
TGCGCCAGCAGCTTTGGGAGACTAGCGGGGAAAGATACGCAGTATTTT
>TRBD1|TRBJ2-4|NA|TRBV5-6
CASSLRGGEGIQYF
TGTGCCAGCAGCTTGCGAGGGGGCGAGGGCATTCAGTACTTC
>NA|TRBJ2-2|NA|TRBV7-9
CASRGSAGANTGELFF
TGTGCCAGCAGGGGCAGTGCAGGGGCAAACACCGGGGAGCTGTTTTTT
>TRBD2|TRBJ2-7|NA|TRBV5-4
CASSLVSAGGRYEQYF
TGTGCCAGCAGCTTGGTCTCGGCGGGAGGGCGGTACGAGCAGTACTTC
>NA|TRBJ1-1|NA|TRBV9
CASSVQGNAEAFF
TGTGCCAGCAGCGTCCAGGGGAACGCTGAAGCTTTCTTT
>NA|TRBJ1-5|NA|TRBV2
CASSDRGDFQPQHF
TGTGCCAGCAGTGACCGGGGGGACTTTCAGCCCCAGCATTTT
>TRBD2|TRBJ2-5|NA|TRBV6-5
CASNPGGSQETQYF
TGTGCCAGCAACCCGGGAGGTAGCCAAGAGACCCAGTACTTC
>NA|TRBJ2-5|NA|TRBV13
CASSQSTKETQYF
TGTGCCAGCAGCCAAAGTACTAAAGAGACCCAGTACTTC